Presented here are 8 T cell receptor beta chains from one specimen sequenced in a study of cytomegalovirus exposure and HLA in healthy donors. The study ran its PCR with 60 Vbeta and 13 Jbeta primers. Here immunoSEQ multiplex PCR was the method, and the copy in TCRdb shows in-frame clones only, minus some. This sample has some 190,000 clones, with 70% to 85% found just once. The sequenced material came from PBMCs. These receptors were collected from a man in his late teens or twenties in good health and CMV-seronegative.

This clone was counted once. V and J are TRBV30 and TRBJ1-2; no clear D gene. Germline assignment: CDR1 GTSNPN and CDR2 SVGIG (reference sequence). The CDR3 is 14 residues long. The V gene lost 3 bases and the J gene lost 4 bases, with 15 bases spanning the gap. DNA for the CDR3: TGTGCCTGGAGCCCGGGAGGTCCTTTCTATGGCTACACCTTC. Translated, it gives CAWSPGGPFYGYTF.

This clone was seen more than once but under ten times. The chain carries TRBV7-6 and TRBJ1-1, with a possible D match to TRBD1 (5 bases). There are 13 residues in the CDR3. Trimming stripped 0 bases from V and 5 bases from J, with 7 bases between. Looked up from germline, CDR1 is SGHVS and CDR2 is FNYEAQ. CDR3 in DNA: TGTGCCAGCAGCTTAGCTAGGGGAACTGAAGCTTTCTTT. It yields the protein CASSLARGTEAFF.

The CDR3 DNA sequence: TGTGCCAGCAGTTCGAGGGACAGTCCCGGTTTGGGTGGAAACACCATATATTTT. It specifies CASSSRDSPGLGGNTIYF. The genes are TRBV7-9 and TRBJ1-3, with 7 bases matching TRBD1. J was trimmed by 3 bases and V by 6 bases; bases with no gene match: 17. In germline, CDR1 is SEHNR, CDR2 FQNEAQ (reference sequence). This CDR3 has 18 residues.

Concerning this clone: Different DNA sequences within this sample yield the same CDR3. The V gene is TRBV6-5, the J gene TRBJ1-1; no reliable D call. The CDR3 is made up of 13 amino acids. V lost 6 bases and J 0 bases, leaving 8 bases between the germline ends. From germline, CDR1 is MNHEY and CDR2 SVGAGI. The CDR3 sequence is CASSSQVNTEAFF. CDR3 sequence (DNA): TGTGCCAGCAGCTCCCAGGTGAACACTGAAGCTTTCTTT.

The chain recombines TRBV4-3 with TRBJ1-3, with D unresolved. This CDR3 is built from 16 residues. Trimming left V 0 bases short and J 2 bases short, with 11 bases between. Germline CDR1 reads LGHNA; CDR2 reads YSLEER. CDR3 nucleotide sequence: TGCGCCAGCAGCCAAGATTTGGGAGGGACTGGAAACACCATATATTTT. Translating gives CASSQDLGGTGNTIYF.

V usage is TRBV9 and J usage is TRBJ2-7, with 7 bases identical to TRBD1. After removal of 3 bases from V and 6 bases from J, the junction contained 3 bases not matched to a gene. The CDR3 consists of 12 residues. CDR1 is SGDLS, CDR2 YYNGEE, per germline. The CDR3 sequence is CASSAAGGEQYF. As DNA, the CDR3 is TGTGCCAGCAGCGCGGCAGGGGGCGAGCAGTACTTC. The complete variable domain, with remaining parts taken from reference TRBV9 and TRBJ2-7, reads DSGVTQTPKHLITATGQRVTLRCSPRSGDLSVYWYQQSLDQGLQFLIQYYNGEERAKGNILERFSAQQFPDLHSELNLSSLELGDSALYFCASSAAGGEQYFGPGTRLTVT.

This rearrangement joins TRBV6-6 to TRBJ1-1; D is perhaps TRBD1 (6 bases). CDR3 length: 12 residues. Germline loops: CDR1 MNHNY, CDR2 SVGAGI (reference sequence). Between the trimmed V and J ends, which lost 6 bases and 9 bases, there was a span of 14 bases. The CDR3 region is CASSSGRGQAFF. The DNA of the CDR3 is TGTGCCAGCAGCTCGGGCAGGGGACAAGCTTTCTTT.

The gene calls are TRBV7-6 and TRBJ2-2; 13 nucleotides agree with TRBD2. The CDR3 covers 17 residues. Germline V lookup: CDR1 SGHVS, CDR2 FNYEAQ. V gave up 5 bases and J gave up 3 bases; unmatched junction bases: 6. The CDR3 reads CASSPKLAGGDTGELFF. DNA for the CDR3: TGTGCCAGCAGCCCCAAACTAGCGGGAGGGGACACCGGGGAGCTGTTTTTT.